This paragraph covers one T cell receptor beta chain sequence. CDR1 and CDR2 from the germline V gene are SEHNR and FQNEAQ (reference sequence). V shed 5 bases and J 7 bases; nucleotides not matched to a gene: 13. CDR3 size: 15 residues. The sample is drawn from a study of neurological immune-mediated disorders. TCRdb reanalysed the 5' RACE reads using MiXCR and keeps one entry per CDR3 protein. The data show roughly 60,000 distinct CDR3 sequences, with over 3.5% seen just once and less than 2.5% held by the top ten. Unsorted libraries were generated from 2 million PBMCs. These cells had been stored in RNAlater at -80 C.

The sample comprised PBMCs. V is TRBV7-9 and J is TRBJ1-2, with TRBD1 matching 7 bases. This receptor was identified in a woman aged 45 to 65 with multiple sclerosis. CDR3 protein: CASSALQGSARGYTF. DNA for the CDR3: TGTGCCAGCAGCGCTCTACAGGGGTCGGCTCGTGGCTACACCTTC.